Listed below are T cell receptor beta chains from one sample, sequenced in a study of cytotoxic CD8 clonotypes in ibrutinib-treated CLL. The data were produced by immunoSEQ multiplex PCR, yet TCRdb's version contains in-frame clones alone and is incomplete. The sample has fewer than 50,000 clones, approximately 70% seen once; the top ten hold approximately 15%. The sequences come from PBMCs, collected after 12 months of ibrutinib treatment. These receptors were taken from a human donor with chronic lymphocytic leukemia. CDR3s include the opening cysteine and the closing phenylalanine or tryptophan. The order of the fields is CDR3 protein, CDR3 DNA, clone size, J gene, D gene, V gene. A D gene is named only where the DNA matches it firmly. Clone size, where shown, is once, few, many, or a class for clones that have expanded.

CASSYVSGSNVLTF	TGTGCCAGCAGTTACGTGTCGGGGAGCAACGTCCTGACTTTC	once	TRBJ2-6	NA	TRBV28
CASSQSGNTEAFF	TGTGCCAGCAGCCAATCGGGGAACACTGAAGCTTTCTTT	few	TRBJ1-1	NA	TRBV4-2
CASGPPEGQSRANVLTF	TGTGCTAGTGGTCCGCCGGAAGGACAAAGTCGGGCCAACGTCCTGACTTTC	NA	TRBJ2-6	NA	TRBV12-5
CASTQTGVNTEAFF	TGTGCCAGTACCCAGACAGGAGTGAACACTGAAGCTTTCTTT	NA	TRBJ1-1	NA	TRBV19
CASVSRSWVQFF	TGTGCCAGCGTAAGCCGGAGCTGGGTGCAGTTCTTC	few	TRBJ2-1	NA	TRBV25-1
CASSLEDSPRTEAFF	TGTGCCAGCAGTTTAGAGGACAGTCCGAGGACTGAAGCTTTCTTT	NA	TRBJ1-1	NA	TRBV27
CASSIGTLGANVLTF	TGTGCCAGCAGCATAGGGACGTTGGGGGCCAACGTCCTGACTTTC	NA	TRBJ2-6	NA	TRBV5-6
CASSLVGRSGNTIYF	TGTGCCAGCAGCTTGGTAGGCCGCTCTGGAAACACCATATATTTT	NA	TRBJ1-3	NA	TRBV5-8
CASSPRTGVGYTF	TGTGCCAGCAGCCCTCGGACAGGGGTGGGCTACACCTTC	few	TRBJ1-2	TRBD1	TRBV7-3
CARLHGGKGEAFF	TGTGCCAGACTCCACGGGGGGAAGGGTGAAGCTTTCTTT	few	TRBJ1-1	NA	TRBV27
CASSFPDSGRPSGAAKNIQYF	TGCGCCAGCAGCTTCCCAGATAGCGGGAGGCCGTCCGGCGCAGCCAAAAACATTCAGTACTTC	NA	TRBJ2-4	TRBD2	TRBV5-1
CASSFQGRGDTQYF	TGTGCCAGCAGCTTTCAGGGCCGGGGAGATACGCAGTATTTT	NA	TRBJ2-3	NA	TRBV11-3
CASSVSAGGPIEQFF	TGTGCCAGCAGCGTATCCGCGGGAGGGCCGATTGAGCAGTTCTTC	NA	TRBJ2-1	TRBD2	TRBV9
CASSLEVVGFLSFEKLFF	TGTGCCAGCAGCTTAGAGGTCGTAGGGTTCCTAAGCTTCGAAAAACTGTTTTTT	NA	TRBJ1-4	NA	TRBV7-2
CASSFSPPANTEAFF	TGTGCCAGCAGTTTTTCCCCCCCAGCGAACACTGAAGCTTTCTTT	NA	TRBJ1-1	NA	TRBV28
CASSLGTGLNEQFF	TGTGCCAGCAGCTTAGGGACAGGGCTCAATGAGCAGTTCTTC	NA	TRBJ2-1	TRBD1	TRBV7-2
CASTKWGGSNTGELFF	TGTGCCAGCACCAAATGGGGCGGGTCGAACACCGGGGAGCTGTTTTTT	NA	TRBJ2-2	NA	TRBV28
CASSKGQANYGYTF	TGTGCCAGTAGTAAGGGACAGGCTAACTATGGCTACACCTTC	NA	TRBJ1-2	TRBD1	TRBV19
CASTWRAGTETYEQYF	TGCGCCAGCACCTGGCGGGCAGGGACTGAAACCTACGAGCAGTACTTC	NA	TRBJ2-7	NA	TRBV5-1
CASSSRDEQYF	TGTGCCAGCAGCTCCAGAGACGAGCAGTACTTC	NA	TRBJ2-7	NA	TRBV7-9
CASETSGRGSEQYF	TGTGCCAGCGAGACTAGCGGGAGGGGGAGCGAGCAGTACTTC	NA	TRBJ2-7	TRBD2	TRBV6-1
CASSLRGGGQETQYF	TGTGCCAGCAGCTTAAGGGGCGGGGGACAAGAGACCCAGTACTTC	once	TRBJ2-5	TRBD2	TRBV11-3
CAWSAYRAPRTDTQYF	TGTGCCTGGAGCGCCTACAGGGCTCCTCGCACAGATACGCAGTATTTT	NA	TRBJ2-3	NA	TRBV30
CSVSDLAYNEQFF	TGCAGCGTTAGCGATTTGGCCTACAATGAGCAGTTCTTC	few	TRBJ2-1	NA	TRBV29-1
CASSYLSGDTGELFF	TGTGCCAGCAGTTACCTCTCGGGGGACACCGGGGAGCTGTTTTTT	NA	TRBJ2-2	NA	TRBV6-6
CASRQDPSNYGYTF	TGTGCCAGCAGACAGGATCCATCTAACTATGGCTACACCTTC	NA	TRBJ1-2	NA	TRBV2
CASRTSETQYF	TGTGCCAGCAGAACCTCAGAGACCCAGTACTTC	NA	TRBJ2-5	NA	TRBV6-6
CASSPSVVQETQYF	TGTGCCAGCAGCCCTTCGGTAGTGCAAGAGACCCAGTACTTC	NA	TRBJ2-5	NA	TRBV7-2
CASSALGNEQFF	TGTGCCAGTAGTGCACTAGGGAATGAGCAGTTCTTC	NA	TRBJ2-1	NA	TRBV19
CASSAGTSTDTQYF	TGTGCCAGCAGTGCCGGGACTAGCACAGATACGCAGTATTTT	NA	TRBJ2-3	NA	TRBV6-4
CASSYGGRASGDTQYF	TGTGCCAGCAGTTACGGCGGGAGGGCCTCAGGAGATACGCAGTATTTT	NA	TRBJ2-3	TRBD2	TRBV6-6
CASSTQGADGYGYTF	TGTGCCAGTAGTACCCAGGGGGCTGATGGCTATGGCTACACCTTC	NA	TRBJ1-2	TRBD1	TRBV19
CASSFSPNNEQFF	TGTGCCAGCAGTTTTTCCCCGAACAATGAGCAGTTCTTC	NA	TRBJ2-1	NA	TRBV28
CAWRITGTQETQYF	TGTGCCTGGAGGATTACCGGGACCCAAGAGACCCAGTACTTC	NA	TRBJ2-5	NA	TRBV30
CASREGTGYNEKLFF	TGCGCCAGCAGGGAGGGGACAGGCTATAATGAAAAACTGTTTTTT	NA	TRBJ1-4	TRBD1	TRBV5-1
CSVEEADTQYF	TGCAGCGTTGAAGAGGCAGATACGCAGTATTTT	once	TRBJ2-3	NA	TRBV29-1
CASSLQAAPSTDTQYF	TGCGCCAGCAGCCTACAAGCGGCGCCTAGCACAGATACGCAGTATTTT	NA	TRBJ2-3	NA	TRBV4-3
CATTGDQPQHF	TGTGCCACGACAGGGGATCAGCCCCAGCATTTT	few	TRBJ1-5	TRBD1	TRBV6-1
CASSSPAGQGVDEQFF	TGTGCCAGCAGTTCCCCCGCGGGACAGGGGGTTGATGAGCAGTTCTTC	NA	TRBJ2-1	TRBD1	TRBV28
CASSVGWGTEAFF	TGTGCCAGCAGCGTAGGGTGGGGCACTGAAGCTTTCTTT	NA	TRBJ1-1	NA	TRBV9
CASSQEHSGSYEQYF	TGCGCCAGCAGCCAAGAACACAGCGGCTCCTACGAGCAGTACTTC	NA	TRBJ2-7	NA	TRBV4-1
CASSQVLSGGPTDTQYF	TGTGCCAGCAGCCAAGTACTCTCGGGTGGACCCACAGATACGCAGTATTTT	once	TRBJ2-3	NA	TRBV14
CASSLGARAAGETQYF	TGTGCCAGCAGCTTAGGGGCTCGGGCTGCGGGAGAGACCCAGTACTTC	NA	TRBJ2-5	NA	TRBV11-3
CASSPHRTSGGTDTQYF	TGCGCCAGCAGCCCTCACCGGACTAGCGGAGGAACAGATACGCAGTATTTT	NA	TRBJ2-3	TRBD2	TRBV5-1
CASSLDGASGSHEQYF	TGTGCCAGCAGCTTGGATGGAGCTAGCGGGAGTCACGAGCAGTACTTC	NA	TRBJ2-7	TRBD2	TRBV11-3
CASSLGQVGDEQFF	TGCGCCAGCAGCCTCGGACAGGTGGGGGATGAGCAGTTCTTC	NA	TRBJ2-1	TRBD1	TRBV5-1
CATKLLLAGEETQYF	TGTGCCACCAAACTCCTACTAGCGGGAGAAGAGACCCAGTACTTC	few	TRBJ2-5	TRBD2	TRBV15
CASSLLGPANYGYTF	TGTGCCAGCAGCTTGCTGGGGCCAGCTAACTATGGCTACACCTTC	NA	TRBJ1-2	NA	TRBV5-6
CASSQVRAQGGYNEQFF	TGCGCCAGCAGCCAAGTTAGAGCACAGGGAGGTTACAATGAGCAGTTCTTC	NA	TRBJ2-1	NA	TRBV4-3
CSVGGTSGSYEQYF	TGCAGCGTTGGCGGGACTTCTGGCTCCTACGAGCAGTACTTC	NA	TRBJ2-7	NA	TRBV29-1
CASSLVSTDTQYF	TGTGCCAGCAGCTTAGTTAGCACAGATACGCAGTATTTT	NA	TRBJ2-3	NA	TRBV11-2
CASSLQGTSGDIQYF	TGTGCCAGCAGCCTACAGGGGACCTCAGGGGACATTCAGTACTTC	NA	TRBJ2-4	TRBD1	TRBV7-2
CAASGQETQYF	TGTGCGGCTAGCGGGCAAGAGACCCAGTACTTC	few	TRBJ2-5	TRBD2	TRBV30
CASSLKGLAGANEQFF	TGTGCCAGCAGCTTAAAGGGACTAGCGGGGGCTAATGAGCAGTTCTTC	few	TRBJ2-1	TRBD2	TRBV7-6
CASSLGWGRDNQPQHF	TGTGCCAGCAGTTTAGGATGGGGAAGGGACAATCAGCCCCAGCATTTT	NA	TRBJ1-5	NA	TRBV27
CASKRASIYEQYF	TGTGCCTCAAAAAGGGCCTCAATCTACGAGCAGTACTTC	NA	TRBJ2-7	NA	TRBV5-6
CASSSMGGTESSYNEQFF	TGTGCCAGCAGCTCTATGGGAGGTACGGAGAGCTCCTACAATGAGCAGTTCTTC	few	TRBJ2-1	NA	TRBV7-6
CASSLPGTGGGIQYF	TGTGCCAGCAGCCTCCCCGGGACAGGGGGGGGCATTCAGTACTTC	NA	TRBJ2-4	TRBD1	TRBV5-8
CASSLLREANTEAFF	TGTGCCAGCAGTCTCCTTAGGGAGGCGAACACTGAAGCTTTCTTT	NA	TRBJ1-1	NA	TRBV6-5